Here is one T cell receptor (beta chain) with its context. Authors' data handling: Using reference gene primer amplification, nucleated cell counts were estimated. The assay was immunoSEQ multiplex PCR, and TCRdb's table has in-frame clones only and misses some. The V and J calls and clone size come from that table; D and trimming were worked out from the DNA. The sample carries some 57,000 clones, about 84% recorded once. This CDR3 spans 16 amino acids. The germline CDR1 and CDR2 sequences are SGHRS and YFSETQ. V lost 4 bases to trimming and J lost 5 bases; unmatched junction nucleotides: 9. This record comes from a study of blood T cell repertoires in COVID-19. Study at large: The cDNA or gDNA used as material had been derived from T cells, B-cell-depleted T cells, or PBMCs.

The chain is built from TRBV5-1 and TRBJ1-6; 7 bases are shared with TRBD1. Sample: peripheral blood. The clonotype originates from a woman at least 80 years old with acute or convalescent COVID-19. The CDR3 nucleotides are TGCGCCAGCAGCCTCGCCGGACAGGCGGATAATTCACCCCTCCACTTT. Protein sequence: CASSLAGQADNSPLHF.